This T cell receptor beta chain was captured by sequencing in a study of OX40 agonist ivuxolimab in advanced cancers. Overall study: Each patient was given ivuxolimab into a vein every 2 weeks, at 0.01 to 10 mg/kg.

Germline assignment: CDR1 SGHDT and CDR2 YYEEEE. This CDR3 region has 16 residues. Trimming pared 4 bases from V and 4 bases from J, leaving 17 bases between. TCRdb's copy holds only in-frame clones and misses some; the assay was immunoSEQ multiplex PCR. The sample lists about 12,000 clones; about 81% were seen once. The chain recombines TRBV5-6 with TRBJ1-4; D possibly corresponds to TRBD1 (6 bases). The clonotype comes from an adult with an advanced solid tumor such as melanoma, head and neck, liver or kidney cancer. Sequencing was performed on CD4+ or CD8+ T cells sorted from blood, taken in a trial of the OX40 agonist ivuxolimab. The CDR3 DNA follows: TGTGCCAGCAGCGTGGGCCCTGGAGGGGGTAATGAAAAACTGTTTTTT. It codes for CASSVGPGGGNEKLFF.